Presented here are 15 T cell receptor beta chains from one specimen sequenced in a study of OX40 agonist ivuxolimab in advanced cancers. The assay was immunoSEQ multiplex PCR, and TCRdb's table has in-frame clones only and misses some. Of 55,000 to 85,000 clones in the sample, roughly 85% were seen once. The sample in question was CD4+ or CD8+ T cells sorted from blood, obtained in a trial of the OX40 agonist ivuxolimab. These receptors originate from an adult with an advanced solid tumor such as melanoma, head and neck, liver or kidney cancer.

J is TRBJ2-7 and V is TRBV5-1, with D uncertain. This CDR3 contains 15 residues. Germline loops: CDR1 SGHRS, CDR2 YFSETQ. Trimming pared 2 bases from V and 7 bases from J, leaving 19 bases between. The CDR3 sequence: CASSFGVTASGEQYF. CDR3 in DNA: TGCGCCAGCAGCTTTGGTGTTACCGCTTCTGGGGAGCAGTACTTC.

This clone was detected once. V usage is TRBV10-3 and J usage is TRBJ2-1, with a weak D call TRBD2 (7 bases). Germline CDR1 ENHRY, CDR2 SYGVKD. The CDR3 runs to 17 residues. Trimming took off 2 bases at V and 9 bases at J, with 23 bases between the two ends. As DNA, the CDR3 is TGTGCCATCAGTGAGCCAAAGGGGGGGTCCTCTTTCGGTGAGCAGTTCTTC. Translating it yields CAISEPKGGSSFGEQFF.

This chain links TRBV9 with TRBJ2-1; D remains unclear. This CDR3 is 13 amino acids long. V lost 0 bases, J lost 8 bases, and 9 bases lay in between. Germline lookup yields CDR1 SGDLS and CDR2 YYNGEE. The CDR3 DNA follows: TGTGCCAGCAGCGTAGGGCCGGCCGATGAGCAGTTCTTC. Translated: CASSVGPADEQFF.

The rearrangement uses TRBV7-6 and TRBJ1-3; D possibly corresponds to TRBD1 (5 bases). V was shortened by 5 bases and J by 4 bases, with 9 bases between the two germline ends. There are 13 residues in the CDR3. The V gene's germline CDR1 is SGHVS and CDR2 FNYEAQ. The CDR3 protein is CASSLGAGNTIYF. CDR3 nucleotide sequence: TGTGCCAGCAGCCTAGGGGCCGGAAACACCATATATTTT.

The rearrangement uses TRBV10-1 and TRBJ2-7; 9 nucleotides line up with TRBD2. The length of the CDR3 is 16 residues. With V trimmed by 4 bases and J by 7 bases, 14 bases remained unmatched. Germline V gene lookup returns CDR1 WNHNN and CDR2 SYGVQD (reference sequence). In nucleotides, the CDR3 is TGCGCCAGCAGTGTCCCGCCCCTAGCGGGGTCTCGGGAGCAGTACTTC. Translating gives CASSVPPLAGSREQYF.

J is TRBJ2-1 and V is TRBV5-4, with 9 bases matching TRBD2. Per the germline V gene, CDR1 is SGHNT and CDR2 is YYREEE (reference sequence). The V segment lost 5 bases and the J segment 9 bases; nucleotides outside the gene matches: 9. The CDR3 sequence is 14 residues long. CDR3: CASRGSSGMGEQFF. The CDR3 DNA is TGTGCCAGCAGGGGGTCTAGCGGGATGGGTGAGCAGTTCTTC.

V usage is TRBV9 and J usage is TRBJ2-7, with D perhaps being TRBD1 or TRBD2 (5 bases each). V lost 0 bases to trimming and J lost 0 bases, with 13 bases between them. There are 16 residues in the CDR3. Germline CDR1 and CDR2: SGDLS and YYNGEE. Here the CDR3 reads CASSVGGALSSYEQYF. The CDR3 DNA sequence: TGTGCCAGCAGCGTAGGAGGGGCCCTGAGCTCCTACGAGCAGTACTTC. Filled out from reference TRBV9 and TRBJ2-7, the complete variable domain reads DSGVTQTPKHLITATGQRVTLRCSPRSGDLSVYWYQQSLDQGLQFLIQYYNGEERAKGNILERFSAQQFPDLHSELNLSSLELGDSALYFCASSVGGALSSYEQYFGPGTRLTVT.

The genes are TRBV6-5 and TRBJ2-7, with 11 bases lining up with TRBD1. The V gene end was trimmed by 5 bases and the J gene end by 5 bases; junction bases not matched to a gene: 5. CDR1 MNHEY and CDR2 SVGAGI come from the germline V gene. The CDR3 contains 14 residues. CDR3 nucleotides: TGTGCCAGCAGTCTCCGGACAGGGGGCCACGAGCAGTACTTC. Translated: CASSLRTGGHEQYF.

This clone was seen a single time. This rearrangement joins TRBV10-2 to TRBJ1-5; D may be TRBD1 (5 bases). V was clipped by 0 bases and J by 8 bases, with 11 bases between them. The CDR3 spans 14 residues. CDR1 and CDR2 from the germline V gene are WSHSY and SAAADI. CDR3 DNA sequence: TGCGCCAGCAGTGAGTCGAGGGGACCGGAGCCCCAGCATTTT. Amino acid sequence: CASSESRGPEPQHF.

The V and J genes are TRBV6-6 and TRBJ2-2; D is perhaps TRBD1 (6 bases). Looked up from germline, CDR1 is MNHNY and CDR2 is SVGAGI (reference sequence). The length of the CDR3 is 15 residues. V lost 7 bases and J 1 base, leaving 13 bases between the germline ends. This CDR3 is CASTSRGQNTGELFF. The DNA of the CDR3 is TGTGCCAGCACTTCCAGGGGCCAGAACACCGGGGAGCTGTTTTTT.

This chain joins TRBV7-2 and TRBJ2-3; maybe TRBD2 (6 bases). Germline loops: CDR1 SGHTA, CDR2 FQGNSA. The V and J ends lost 5 bases and 4 bases respectively, with 13 bases between them. The CDR3 is 14 amino acids. The CDR3 sequence is CASSLSRGPDTQYF. Written as DNA, the CDR3 is TGTGCCAGCAGCCTCTCGCGGGGCCCAGATACGCAGTATTTT.

This clone was seen a handful of times. The V call is TRBV11-2, the J call TRBJ1-6; TRBD1 is a possible D gene (5 bases). The V end was cut by 1 base, the J end by 8 bases, with 9 bases between. The CDR3 sequence is 14 residues long. Germline CDR1 and CDR2: SGHAT and FQNNGV. The CDR3: CASSLGRADSPLHF. The CDR3 DNA sequence: TGTGCCAGCAGCTTAGGCAGGGCGGATTCACCCCTCCACTTT.

This clone was observed a single time. This chain joins TRBV6-6 and TRBJ2-5; D uncertain. Germline CDR1 is MNHNY and CDR2 is SVGAGI (reference sequence). This CDR3 has 14 amino acids. V lost 0 bases, J lost 5 bases, and 10 bases lay in between. CDR3 DNA sequence: TGTGCCAGCAGTTACTCGTCGATCGGGGAGACCCAGTACTTC. This sequence encodes CASSYSSIGETQYF.

V and J are TRBV2 and TRBJ1-2; 11 bases match TRBD1. V lost 1 base and J lost 4; bases outside the gene matches: 8. Germline assignment: CDR1 SNHLY and CDR2 FYNNEI. The CDR3 covers 17 residues. CDR3 sequence: CASSEGDGQGAGYGYTF. The DNA of the CDR3 is TGTGCCAGCAGTGAAGGAGATGGACAGGGGGCGGGCTATGGCTACACCTTC.

This sequence joins TRBV25-1 and TRBJ1-1; 9 bases are a match to TRBD1. Germline V CDR1 and CDR2: MGHDK, SYGVNS. CDR3 length: 14 amino acids. The J segment lost 10 bases and the V segment lost 4 bases, leaving 10 bases of the junction unmatched. The CDR3 here is CASSAGTGKSRAFF. The CDR3 DNA sequence: TGTGCCAGCAGTGCCGGGACAGGGAAATCTCGAGCTTTCTTT.